The entry below describes one TCR beta chain. This table comes from immunoSEQ multiplex PCR, and its TCRdb copy is limited to in-frame clones, with some not included. The repertoire holds fewer than 700,000 clones, with around three quarters as singletons. CDR1 is MNHNY and CDR2 is SVGAGI in the germline V gene (reference sequence). The CDR3 is made up of 13 amino acids. Trimming took 5 bases from V and 5 from J; bases not matched to a gene: 6. The data were obtained in a study of shared clonotypes between healthy human individuals. The donors, healthy adults who were HIV-negative, had experienced no recent acute infections or vaccinations.

The chain employs TRBV6-6 and TRBJ2-7; 7 nucleotides align to TRBD1. The sample taken for sequencing was PBMCs. This TCR was recovered from a woman aged 40 to 49 in good health. Some clones in this sample may be carry-over from other donors' samples. CDR3 in amino acids: CASSVGQENEQYF. For the CDR3, the DNA is TGTGCCAGCAGTGTCGGACAGGAGAACGAGCAGTACTTC.